The 2 T cell receptor beta chains presented below share a single source sample, sequenced in a study of glioma-infiltrating T cells (dated by TCRdb to between 2015 and 2016). For sequencing, an Illumina MiSeq was employed. The iRepertoire nested amplicon-rescue multiplex PCR (arm-PCR) platform was used to amplify TCR alpha and beta CDR3 regions from RNA. TCRdb reanalyzed the raw reads on its own, using fastp at Q25 for trimming and MiXCR for clone calling, and kept in-frame beta chains. Identical CDR3 proteins give one entry, which carries the most common genes and DNA. In all, the sample holds about 190,000 distinct CDR3 sequences, and about 31% of those were seen once. 20% of the sample comes from the top ten. The specimen sequenced was glioma tissue, nonneoplastic brain tissue, or PBMCs (not recorded which). The receptors stem from a human donor with low-grade glioma or glioblastoma, undergoing nonglioma brain surgery, or in good health (not recorded which).

Turning to this clonotype: This may stem from a read error, because a much larger clone lies one nucleotide away. The rearrangement uses TRBV6-6 and TRBJ2-7; tentatively, D is TRBD2 (5 bases). The V and J ends lost 2 bases and 4 bases respectively, with 12 bases between them. Germline CDR1 is MNHNY and CDR2 is SVGAGI (reference sequence). The CDR3 totals 14 residues. The CDR3 loop reads CASSYPEREYEQYF. CDR3 in DNA: TGTGCCAGCAGTTACCCGGAAAGGGAGTACGAGCAGTACTTC.

A single count supports this clonotype. The DNA for the CDR3 is TGCAGTGCTAGACCCAGCGGGAGGTACGAGCAGTACTTC. Its protein product is CSARPSGRYEQYF. This chain connects TRBV20-1 to TRBJ2-7, with TRBD2 matching over 9 bases. CDR3 length: 13 amino acids. Germline V CDR1 and CDR2: DFQATT, SNEGSKA (reference sequence). V lost 2 bases, J lost 4 bases, and 3 bases stayed unmatched.